Shown below are 17 T cell receptor beta chains from a single sample sequenced in a study of blood T cells in healthy people across ages. A second PCR, run for roughly 7 to 11 cycles, used a sample-barcoded 5' primer plus a J-beta primer mix. TCRdb recomputed calls from the 5' RACE reads with MiXCR, one row per CDR3 protein. The sample yields 700,000 or so distinct CDR3 sequences, approximately 21% seen once. Specimen: blood. The receptors shown here come from a man between 65 and 80 years old in good health.

The count of this clonotype is one. The V and J genes are TRBV11-1 and TRBJ2-3; the D gene is possibly TRBD1 (6 bases). Looked up from germline, CDR1 is SGHAT and CDR2 is FQDESV (reference sequence). The CDR3 consists of 11 residues. V was pared by 6 bases and J by 6 bases, with 7 bases between. The CDR3 protein is CASRQGDTQYF. The CDR3 nucleotides are TGTGCCAGCAGGCAGGGGGATACGCAGTATTTT.

This chain uses TRBV24-1 with TRBJ1-2, with 7 bases that match TRBD1. With 5 bases clipped from V and 4 bases from J, the junction kept 3 bases outside the gene matches. CDR1 is KGHDR and CDR2 is SFDVKD in the germline V gene. The CDR3 sequence is 13 residues long. The CDR3 sequence: CATSGRDSYGYTF. The CDR3 nucleotides read TGTGCCACCAGTGGTCGGGACAGCTATGGCTACACCTTC.

This chain joins TRBV10-2 and TRBJ2-3, with 8 bases fitting TRBD2. V dropped 2 bases and J dropped 2; count of bases not matched to a gene: 3. This CDR3 spans 15 amino acids. Germline loops: CDR1 WSHSY, CDR2 SAAADI. CDR3 DNA: TGCGCCAGCAGTGAGATAGCGGGGCCCACAGATACGCAGTATTTT. The encoded protein is CASSEIAGPTDTQYF.

There are a few counts of this clonotype. The chain combines TRBV5-1 with TRBJ2-5, with D perhaps assigned TRBD1 or TRBD2 (5 bases each). The CDR3 covers 16 residues. Trimming left V 4 bases short and J 10 bases short, with 26 bases between. CDR1 and CDR2 from the germline V gene are SGHRS and YFSETQ. This chain's CDR3 is CASSPDPGTPSRNQYF. The CDR3 bases are TGCGCCAGCAGCCCGGATCCCGGGACGCCCTCGAGGAACCAGTACTTC. The full variable domain, in which reference TRBV5-1 and TRBJ2-5 provide the parts outside the CDR3, is KAGVTQTPRYLIKTRGQQVTLSCSPISGHRSVSWYQQTPGQGLQFLFEYFSETQRNKGNFPGRFSGRQFSNSRSEMNVSTLELGDSALYLCASSPDPGTPSRNQYFGPGTRLLVL.

This clonotype has a handful of counts. V is TRBV9 and J is TRBJ2-1, with 9 nucleotides matching TRBD2. CDR1 is SGDLS and CDR2 is YYNGEE in the germline V gene. CDR3 length equals 14 residues. The ends lost 4 bases at V and 8 bases at J; junction bases unmatched: 7. The CDR3 nucleotides are TGTGCCAGCAGCCTGGTGGGCGGGAGGGATGAGCAGTTCTTC. Its protein is CASSLVGGRDEQFF.

This clonotype was observed a few times. The chain couples TRBV18 to TRBJ1-1; D call uncertain. Germline CDR1 and CDR2: KGHSH and LQKENI. V was pared by 3 bases and J by 1 base, with 9 bases between. The CDR3 runs 14 residues. The CDR3 is CASSPARENTEAFF. In nucleotides, the CDR3 is TGTGCCAGCTCACCTGCAAGGGAGAACACTGAAGCTTTCTTT.

The J gene is TRBJ2-1, the V gene TRBV20-1; D gene unclear. The J call is doubtful: the DNA matches TRBJ2-7 better. This CDR3 spans 13 amino acids. Germline CDR1 and CDR2: DFQATT and SNEGSKA (reference sequence). CDR3 amino acids: CSASQTSTHEQYV. In nucleotides, the CDR3 is TGCAGTGCTAGTCAAACGAGTACCCACGAGCAGTACGTC.

V and J are TRBV29-1 and TRBJ2-7; D is tentatively TRBD1 or TRBD2 (6 bases each). The length of the CDR3 is 12 residues. Trimming removed 7 bases at V and 9 bases at J, with 19 bases between. Germline V CDR1 and CDR2: SQVTM, ANQGSEA. The CDR3 DNA reads as TGCAGCGGAACGACGGGGGCTGGATTGCAGTACTTC. Translation gives CSGTTGAGLQYF.

This clonotype was seen a handful of times. At one boundary the junction diverges from the germline segment, which might be a read error. V usage is TRBV6-5 and J usage is TRBJ2-5, with TRBD2 matching over 8 bases. The end of the DNA is better explained by TRBJ2-1, so the J call may be wrong. The germline gives CDR1 MNHEY, CDR2 SVGAGI. CDR3 length: 16 amino acids. The CDR3 here is CASSYSGGRAHNEQFF. The CDR3 bases are TGTGCCAGCAGCTACTCGGGGGGGAGGGCACACAATGAGCAGTTCTTC.

Concerning this clonotype: Relative to the germline gene, one junction end is altered; a read error may explain this. This chain joins TRBV5-1 and TRBJ2-5; 7 bases align to TRBD1. Germline values: CDR1 SGHRS, CDR2 YFSETQ. The length of the CDR3 is 15 residues. DNA of the CDR3: TGTGCCAGCAGCTTGCGGACAGGCCAGCAAGAGACCCAGTACTTC. This codes for CASSLRTGQQETQYF.

This clonotype was picked up a small number of times. The chain employs TRBV28 and TRBJ2-5; tentatively, D is TRBD2 (6 bases). The germline V gene has CDR1 MDHEN and CDR2 SYDVKM. The CDR3 contains 14 residues. V was clipped by 3 bases and J by 11 bases, with 19 bases between them. The CDR3 protein is CASSFISGTGEQYF. DNA of the CDR3: TGTGCCAGCAGTTTCATTAGCGGCACGGGGGAGCAGTACTTC.

In its sample, this clonotype was seen a few times. The gene calls are TRBV5-1 and TRBJ1-4, with D unclear. Trimming left V 0 bases short and J 4 bases short, with 4 bases between. Germline V gene data show CDR1 as SGHRS and CDR2 as YFSETQ. The CDR3 covers 13 residues. CDR3 in amino acids: CASSLGDNEKLFF. The CDR3 DNA reads TGCGCCAGCAGCTTGGGTGATAATGAAAAACTGTTTTTT.

The chain couples TRBV28 to TRBJ1-2; no clear D. Trimming took 5 bases from V and 0 from J, leaving 13 bases between them. Germline CDR1 and CDR2: MDHEN and SYDVKM. The CDR3 spans 15 residues. CDR3 sequence (DNA): TGTGCCAGCAGTACTGGCGGCCGAGCTAACTATGGCTACACCTTC. Protein: CASSTGGRANYGYTF.

This clonotype was recorded a few times. The rearrangement uses TRBV5-1 and TRBJ2-2; D might be TRBD1 (5 bases). The CDR3 extends over 12 amino acids. Trimming pared 4 bases from V and 8 bases from J, leaving 9 bases between. Germline V gives CDR1 SGHRS, CDR2 YFSETQ. Here the CDR3 DNA reads TGCGCCAGCAGCATCAGGGCTGGGGAGCTGTTTTTT. The encoded protein is CASSIRAGELFF.

This chain uses TRBV24-1 with TRBJ2-5; 9 bases match TRBD1. Gene TRBJ2-7 matches the end of the DNA better, so the J call may be wrong. The germline gives CDR1 KGHDR, CDR2 SFDVKD. CDR3 length equals 15 residues. CDR3 sequence reads: CATSETGTGRYEQYF. CDR3 DNA: TGTGCCACCAGTGAAACCGGGACAGGGAGGTACGAGCAGTACTTC.

The gene calls are TRBV6-5 and TRBJ2-5; 11 bases line up with TRBD2. The assigned J gene may be wrong: the sequence end matches TRBJ2-7 better. The CDR3 totals 17 residues. The germline V gene encodes CDR1 MNHEY and CDR2 SVGAGI. CDR3: CASSSPRLAGKPYEQYF. In nucleotides, the CDR3 is TGTGCCAGCAGTTCCCCTCGACTAGCGGGGAAACCCTACGAGCAGTACTTC.

This clonotype has a handful of counts. This chain connects TRBV20-1 to TRBJ1-6; possibly TRBD1 for D (5 bases). The CDR3 sequence is 15 residues long. V shed 2 bases and J shed 1 base, with 9 bases lying between them. Germline CDR1 DFQATT, CDR2 SNEGSKA (reference sequence). The CDR3: CSARSGGSYNSPLHF. The DNA of the CDR3 is TGCAGTGCTAGATCGGGGGGTTCCTATAATTCACCCCTCCACTTT.